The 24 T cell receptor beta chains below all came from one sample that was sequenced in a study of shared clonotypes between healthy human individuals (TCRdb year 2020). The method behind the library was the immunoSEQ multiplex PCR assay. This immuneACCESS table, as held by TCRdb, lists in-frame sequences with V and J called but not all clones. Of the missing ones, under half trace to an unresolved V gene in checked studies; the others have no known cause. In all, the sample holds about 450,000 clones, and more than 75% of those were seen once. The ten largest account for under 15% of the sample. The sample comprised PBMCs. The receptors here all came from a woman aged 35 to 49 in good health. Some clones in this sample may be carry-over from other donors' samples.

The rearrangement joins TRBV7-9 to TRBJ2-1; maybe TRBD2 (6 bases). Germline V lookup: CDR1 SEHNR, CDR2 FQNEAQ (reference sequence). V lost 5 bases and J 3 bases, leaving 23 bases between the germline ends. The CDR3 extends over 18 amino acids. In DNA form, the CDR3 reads TGTGCCAGCAGCCCTATGGAGGGTTCAGCCTTCCTCTACAATGAGCAGTTCTTC. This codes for CASSPMEGSAFLYNEQFF.

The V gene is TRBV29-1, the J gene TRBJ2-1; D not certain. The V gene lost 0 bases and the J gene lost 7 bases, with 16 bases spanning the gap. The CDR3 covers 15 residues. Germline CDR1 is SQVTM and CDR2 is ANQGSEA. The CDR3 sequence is CSVEEGLGGSNEQFF. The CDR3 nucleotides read TGCAGCGTTGAAGAAGGGCTGGGCGGTTCGAATGAGCAGTTCTTC.

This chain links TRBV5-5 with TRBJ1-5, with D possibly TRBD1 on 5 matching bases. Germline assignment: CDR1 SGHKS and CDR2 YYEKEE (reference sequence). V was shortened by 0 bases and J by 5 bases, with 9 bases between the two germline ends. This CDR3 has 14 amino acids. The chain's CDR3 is CASSLDRIDQPQHF. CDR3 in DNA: TGTGCCAGCAGCTTGGACAGGATCGATCAGCCCCAGCATTTT.

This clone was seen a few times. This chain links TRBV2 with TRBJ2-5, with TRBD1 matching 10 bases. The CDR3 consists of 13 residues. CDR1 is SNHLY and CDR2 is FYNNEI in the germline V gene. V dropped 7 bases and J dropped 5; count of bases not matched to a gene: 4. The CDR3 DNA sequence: TGTGCCAGCAAAGGGACAGGGGTTGAGACCCAGTACTTC. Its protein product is CASKGTGVETQYF.

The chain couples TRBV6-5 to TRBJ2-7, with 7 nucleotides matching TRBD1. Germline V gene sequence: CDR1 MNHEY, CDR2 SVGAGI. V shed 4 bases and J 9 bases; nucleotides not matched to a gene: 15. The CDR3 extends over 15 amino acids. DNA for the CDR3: TGTGCCAGCAGTTCCCGACAGGGAAGGTTTGTGGGGCAGTACTTC. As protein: CASSSRQGRFVGQYF.

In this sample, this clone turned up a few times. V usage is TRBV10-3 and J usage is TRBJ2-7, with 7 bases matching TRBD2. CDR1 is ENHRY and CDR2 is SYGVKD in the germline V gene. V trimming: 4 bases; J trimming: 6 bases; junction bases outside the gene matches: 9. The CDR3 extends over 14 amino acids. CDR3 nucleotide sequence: TGTGCCATCAGTGGGGGGGGTACCCCGCGCGAGCAGTACTTC. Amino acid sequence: CAISGGGTPREQYF.

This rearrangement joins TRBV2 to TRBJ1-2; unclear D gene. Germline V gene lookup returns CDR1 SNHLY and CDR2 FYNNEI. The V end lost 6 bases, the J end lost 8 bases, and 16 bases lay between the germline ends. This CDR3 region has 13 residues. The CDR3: CASSPTIGRGYTF. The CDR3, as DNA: TGTGCCAGCAGCCCCACGATTGGGAGAGGCTACACCTTC. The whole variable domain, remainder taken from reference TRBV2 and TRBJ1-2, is EPEVTQTPSHQVTQMGQEVILRCVPISNHLYFYWYRQILGQKVEFLVSFYNNEISEKSEIFDDQFSVERPDGSNFTLKIRSTKLEDSAMYFCASSPTIGRGYTFGSGTRLTVV.

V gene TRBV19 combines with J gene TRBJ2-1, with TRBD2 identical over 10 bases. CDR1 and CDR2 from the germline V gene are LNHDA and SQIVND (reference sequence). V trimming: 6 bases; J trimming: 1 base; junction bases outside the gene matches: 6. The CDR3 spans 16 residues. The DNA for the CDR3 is TGTGCCAGTAGGTGGAATAGCGGGAGGTCCTACAATGAGCAGTTCTTC. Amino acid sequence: CASRWNSGRSYNEQFF.

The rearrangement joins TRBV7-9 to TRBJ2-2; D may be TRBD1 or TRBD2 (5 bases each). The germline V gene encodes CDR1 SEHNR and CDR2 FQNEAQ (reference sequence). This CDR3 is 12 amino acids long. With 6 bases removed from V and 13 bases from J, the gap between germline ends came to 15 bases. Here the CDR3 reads CASSILGPSLFF. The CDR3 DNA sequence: TGTGCCAGCAGTATCCTGGGACCCTCGCTGTTTTTT.

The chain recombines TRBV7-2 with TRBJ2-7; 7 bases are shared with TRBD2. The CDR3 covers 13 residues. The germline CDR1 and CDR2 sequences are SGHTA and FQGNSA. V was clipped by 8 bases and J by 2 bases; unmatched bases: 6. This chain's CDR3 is CASGEGRAYEQYF. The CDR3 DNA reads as TGTGCCAGCGGTGAGGGGAGGGCCTACGAGCAGTACTTC. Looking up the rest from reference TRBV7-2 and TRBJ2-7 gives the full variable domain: GAGVSQSPSNKVTEKGKDVELRCDPISGHTALYWYRQSLGQGLEFLIYFQGNSAPDKSGLPSDRFSAERTGGSVSTLTIQRTQQEDSAVYLCASGEGRAYEQYFGPGTRLTVT.

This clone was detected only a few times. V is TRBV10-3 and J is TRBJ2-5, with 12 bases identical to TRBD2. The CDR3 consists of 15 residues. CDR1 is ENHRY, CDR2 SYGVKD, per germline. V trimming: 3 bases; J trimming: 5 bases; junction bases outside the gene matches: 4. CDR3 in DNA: TGTGCCATCAGTGATGGACTAGCGGGACGCGAGACCCAGTACTTC. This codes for CAISDGLAGRETQYF.

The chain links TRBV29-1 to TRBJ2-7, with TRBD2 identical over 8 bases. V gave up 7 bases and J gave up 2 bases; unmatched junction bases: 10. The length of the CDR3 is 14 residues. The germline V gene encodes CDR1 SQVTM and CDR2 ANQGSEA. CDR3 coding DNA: TGCAGCGGTGTGTCTAGCGGGTTCACCTACGAGCAGTACTTC. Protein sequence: CSGVSSGFTYEQYF.

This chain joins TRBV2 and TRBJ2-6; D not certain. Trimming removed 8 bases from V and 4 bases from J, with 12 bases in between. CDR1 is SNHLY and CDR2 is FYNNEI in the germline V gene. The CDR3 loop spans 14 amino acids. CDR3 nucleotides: TGTGCCAGCCATAGTGTTTTAGGGGCCAACGTCCTGACTTTC. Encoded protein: CASHSVLGANVLTF.

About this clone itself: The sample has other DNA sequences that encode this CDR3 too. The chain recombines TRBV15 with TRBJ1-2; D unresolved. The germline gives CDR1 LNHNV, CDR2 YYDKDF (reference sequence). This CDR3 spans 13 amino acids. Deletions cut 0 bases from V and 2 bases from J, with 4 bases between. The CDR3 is CATSRDRNYGYTF. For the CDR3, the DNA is TGTGCCACCAGCAGAGATCGGAACTATGGCTACACCTTC.

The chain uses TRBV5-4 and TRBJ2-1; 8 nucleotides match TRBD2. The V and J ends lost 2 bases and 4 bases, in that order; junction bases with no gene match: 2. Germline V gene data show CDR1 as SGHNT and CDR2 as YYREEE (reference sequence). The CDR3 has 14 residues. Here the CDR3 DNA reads TGTGCCAGCAGCTTTCCGGGGGGGTACAATGAGCAGTTCTTC. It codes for CASSFPGGYNEQFF. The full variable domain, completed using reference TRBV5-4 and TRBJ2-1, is ETGVTQSPTHLIKTRGQQVTLRCSSQSGHNTVSWYQQALGQGPQFIFQYYREEENGRGNFPPRFSGLQFPNYSSELNVNALELDDSALYLCASSFPGGYNEQFFGPGTRLTVL.

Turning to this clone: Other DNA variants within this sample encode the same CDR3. The DNA for the CDR3 is TGTGCCAGCTCACCCGGGGGTAGCACAACTAATGAAAAACTGTTTTTT. Encoded protein: CASSPGGSTTNEKLFF. This chain uses TRBV18 with TRBJ1-4; D may be TRBD1 (5 bases). Germline values: CDR1 KGHSH, CDR2 LQKENI. Trimming removed 3 bases at V and 0 bases at J, with 11 bases between. CDR3 length: 16 amino acids.

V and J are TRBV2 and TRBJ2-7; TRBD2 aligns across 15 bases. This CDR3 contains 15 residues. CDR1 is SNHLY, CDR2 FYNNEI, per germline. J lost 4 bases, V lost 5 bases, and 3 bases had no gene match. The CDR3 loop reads CASSSGTSGRYEQYF. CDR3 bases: TGTGCCAGCAGTTCTGGGACTAGCGGGAGGTACGAGCAGTACTTC.

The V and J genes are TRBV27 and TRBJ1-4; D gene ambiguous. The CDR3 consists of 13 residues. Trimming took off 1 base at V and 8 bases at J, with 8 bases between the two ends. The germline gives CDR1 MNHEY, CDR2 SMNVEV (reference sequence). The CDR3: CASSLWSGEKLFF. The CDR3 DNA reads TGTGCCAGCAGTTTATGGTCGGGGGAAAAACTGTTTTTT.

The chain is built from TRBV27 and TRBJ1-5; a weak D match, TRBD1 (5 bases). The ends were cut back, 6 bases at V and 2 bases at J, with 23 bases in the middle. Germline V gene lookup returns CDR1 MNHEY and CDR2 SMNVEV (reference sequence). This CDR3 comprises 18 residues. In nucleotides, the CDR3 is TGTGCCAGCAGACTCCAGGGAAAACGGTCTAGAGGCAATCAGCCCCAGCATTTT. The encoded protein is CASRLQGKRSRGNQPQHF.

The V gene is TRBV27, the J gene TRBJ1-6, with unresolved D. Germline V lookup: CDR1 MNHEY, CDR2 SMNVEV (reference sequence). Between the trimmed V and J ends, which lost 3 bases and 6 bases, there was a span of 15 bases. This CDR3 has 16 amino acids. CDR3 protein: CASSLSWDLGNSPLHF. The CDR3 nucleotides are TGTGCCAGCAGTTTGTCTTGGGATCTGGGTAATTCACCCCTCCACTTT.

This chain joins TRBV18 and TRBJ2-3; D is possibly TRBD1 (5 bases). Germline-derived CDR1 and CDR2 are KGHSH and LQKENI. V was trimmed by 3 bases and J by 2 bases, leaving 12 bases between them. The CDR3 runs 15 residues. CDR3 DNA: TGTGCCAGCTCACCTGGCAGGGCGGACACAGATACGCAGTATTTT. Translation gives CASSPGRADTDTQYF.

The CDR3 sequence: CASSLAWTEAFF. The CDR3 DNA reads as TGTGCCAGCAGCTTAGCTTGGACTGAAGCTTTCTTT. The chain links TRBV7-2 to TRBJ1-1; the D is unclear. The V end was cut by 0 bases, the J end by 5 bases, with 4 bases between. In germline, CDR1 is SGHTA, CDR2 FQGNSA. The CDR3 runs 12 residues.

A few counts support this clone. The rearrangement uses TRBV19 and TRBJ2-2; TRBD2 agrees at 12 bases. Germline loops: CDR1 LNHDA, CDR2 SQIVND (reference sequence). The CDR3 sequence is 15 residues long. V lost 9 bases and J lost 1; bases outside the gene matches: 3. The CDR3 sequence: CASQGLAGNTGELFF. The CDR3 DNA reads TGTGCCAGCCAGGGACTAGCGGGGAACACCGGGGAGCTGTTTTTT.

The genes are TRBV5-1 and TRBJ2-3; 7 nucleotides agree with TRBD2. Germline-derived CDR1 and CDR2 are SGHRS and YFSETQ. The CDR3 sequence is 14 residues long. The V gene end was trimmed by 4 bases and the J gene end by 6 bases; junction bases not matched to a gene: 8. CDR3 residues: CASSSSGAGDTQYF. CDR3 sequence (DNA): TGCGCCAGCAGCAGCAGCGGAGCGGGGGATACGCAGTATTTT.